A selection of T cell receptor beta chains follows, all from one sample in a study of blood T cell repertoires in COVID-19. Clones were sequenced by immunoSEQ multiplex PCR, and TCRdb holds only the in-frame ones, with some missing. The repertoire holds about 160,000 clones, with roughly 80% as singletons. Sequencing was carried out using peripheral blood. The receptors originated from a woman aged 80 or over with acute or convalescent COVID-19. Both conserved end residues are part of each CDR3. A D gene is named only where the DNA matches it firmly. The listing skips clone size in some rows; elsewhere it reads once, few, many or a size class.

>NA|14|TRBV7-9|NA|TRBJ2-1
CASSMTVGGNEQFF
TGTGCCAGCAGCATGACCGTGGGGGGCAATGAGCAGTTCTTC
>NA|15|TRBV6-5|TRBD2|TRBJ2-1
CASSRLAGVYNEQFF
TGTGCCAGCAGCAGACTAGCGGGAGTTTACAATGAGCAGTTCTTC
>NA|16|TRBV6-5|NA|TRBJ1-5
CASSYRRGDGNQPQHF
TGTGCCAGCAGTTACAGGCGGGGAGACGGCAATCAGCCCCAGCATTTT
>NA|15|TRBV2|TRBD2|TRBJ2-5
CASRLLAGVPETQYF
TGTGCCAGCAGGCTACTAGCGGGAGTTCCGGAGACCCAGTACTTC
>NA|17|TRBV4-1|NA|TRBJ2-1
CASSQDRDSNSYNEQFF
TGCGCCAGCAGCCAAGACCGGGACTCAAACTCCTACAATGAGCAGTTCTTC
>NA|17|TRBV4-1|TRBD1|TRBJ1-5
CASSPLSGTGANQPQHF
TGCGCCAGCAGCCCCCTGTCCGGGACAGGGGCCAATCAGCCCCAGCATTTT
>once|15|TRBV7-3|NA|TRBJ1-3
CASSSGRASGNTIYF
TGTGCCAGCAGCTCGGGCAGGGCTTCGGGAAACACCATATATTTT
>NA|14|TRBV2|NA|TRBJ1-4
CASKTGSTNEKLFF
TGTGCCAGCAAAACAGGGTCAACTAATGAAAAACTGTTTTTT
>few|15|TRBV11-2|NA|TRBJ1-2
CASSPGGDIRYGYTF
TGTGCCAGCAGCCCCGGGGGGGATATTCGCTATGGCTACACCTTC
>NA|14|TRBV6-5|TRBD1|TRBJ1-1
CASSTGQVNTEAFF
TGTGCCAGCAGTACCGGACAGGTGAACACTGAAGCTTTCTTT
>NA|16|TRBV7-3|TRBD2|TRBJ2-1
CASSLRTSGSYNEQFF
TGTGCCAGCAGCTTAAGAACTAGCGGGAGTTACAATGAGCAGTTCTTC
>NA|13|TRBV5-6|NA|TRBJ2-7
CASSFQGLSEQYF
TGTGCCAGCAGCTTCCAGGGACTGAGCGAGCAGTACTTC
>NA|19|TRBV19|NA|TRBJ2-2
CASSISHRRAGPGTGELFF
TGTGCCAGTAGTATATCTCACCGAAGGGCAGGGCCGGGCACCGGGGAGCTGTTTTTT
>NA|13|TRBV30|NA|TRBJ1-2
CAWIRQANYGYTF
TGTGCCTGGATAAGACAGGCTAACTATGGCTACACCTTC
>NA|14|TRBV19|TRBD1|TRBJ2-1
CASSSGTAPNEQFF
TGTGCCAGTAGTTCGGGGACAGCTCCCAATGAGCAGTTCTTC
>NA|17|TRBV7-7|TRBD2|TRBJ2-2
CASSPRTSGRAVGELFF
TGTGCTAGCAGCCCACGGACTAGCGGGAGGGCCGTCGGGGAGCTGTTTTTT
>NA|14|TRBV5-1|NA|TRBJ1-6
CASSWDNSNSPLHF
TGCGCCAGCAGCTGGGACAACAGTAATTCACCCCTCCACTTT
>NA|14|TRBV18|NA|TRBJ1-1
CASSPLTVDTEAFF
TGTGCCAGCTCACCACTAACGGTTGACACTGAAGCTTTCTTT
>NA|14|TRBV5-1|TRBD1|TRBJ1-6
CATSRDRGNSPLHF
TGCGCCACTTCCCGGGACAGGGGTAATTCACCCCTCCACTTT
>NA|16|TRBV6-2/TRBV6-3|NA|TRBJ1-5
CASSSGGRGSNQPQHF
TGTGCCAGCAGTTCCGGGGGAAGGGGTAGCAATCAGCCCCAGCATTTT
>NA|13|TRBV10-1|NA|TRBJ1-5
CASSIGSNQPQHF
TGCGCCAGCAGTATCGGGAGCAATCAGCCCCAGCATTTT
>NA|13|TRBV28|NA|TRBJ1-1
CASSRGGGREAFF
TGTGCCAGCAGTCGAGGGGGGGGACGGGAAGCTTTCTTT
>few|15|TRBV27|TRBD1|TRBJ2-7
CASSYAPGQPYEQYF
TGTGCCAGCAGTTACGCCCCGGGACAGCCCTACGAGCAGTACTTC
>NA|15|TRBV19|NA|TRBJ1-5
CASSPRDIPNVPQHF
TGTGCCAGTAGTCCCCGGGACATCCCGAATGTGCCCCAGCATTTT
>NA|17|TRBV5-5|TRBD2|TRBJ2-6
CASSFFSGRAGANVLTF
TGTGCCAGCAGCTTTTTCAGCGGGAGGGCCGGGGCCAACGTCCTGACTTTC
>NA|17|TRBV5-5|TRBD1|TRBJ2-2
CASSLVTGGLNTGELFF
TGTGCCAGCAGCTTGGTGACAGGGGGTTTGAACACCGGGGAGCTGTTTTTT
>NA|15|TRBV7-2|TRBD2|TRBJ2-7
CASSLVAGGYYEQYF
TGTGCCAGCAGCTTAGTAGCGGGGGGGTACTACGAGCAGTACTTC
>NA|14|TRBV6-6|NA|TRBJ1-1
CASSYQDSNTEAFF
TGTGCCAGCAGTTACCAGGATTCGAACACTGAAGCTTTCTTT
>once|17|TRBV4-1|TRBD2|TRBJ2-2
CASSQWTSGVRTGELFF
TGCGCCAGCAGCCAATGGACTAGCGGGGTACGGACCGGGGAGCTGTTTTTT
>NA|16|TRBV28|NA|TRBJ1-6
CASSPSGSSYNSPLHF
TGTGCCAGCAGTCCTAGTGGAAGCTCCTATAATTCACCCCTCCACTTT
>NA|14|TRBV5-1|NA|TRBJ2-1
CASSPRDSGNEQFF
TGCGCCAGCAGCCCTCGGGACTCGGGCAATGAGCAGTTCTTC
>NA|11|TRBV28|NA|TRBJ2-7
CASSGSYEQYF
TGTGCCAGCAGTGGCAGTTACGAGCAGTACTTC
>NA|15|TRBV7-9|NA|TRBJ1-2
CASSQQRAGVDGYTF
TGTGCCAGCAGCCAACAGAGGGCAGGTGTTGATGGCTACACCTTC
>NA|16|TRBV7-9|TRBD1|TRBJ2-5
CASSMGDSETGETQYF
TGTGCCAGCAGCATGGGGGACAGTGAGACAGGGGAGACCCAGTACTTC
>NA|13|TRBV19|NA|TRBJ2-1
CASSPSSYNEQFF
TGTGCCAGTAGCCCTAGCTCCTACAATGAGCAGTTCTTC
>few|14|TRBV3-1/TRBV3-2|TRBD1|TRBJ1-5
CASSQGTGNQPQHF
TGTGCCAGCAGCCAGGGGACAGGGAATCAGCCCCAGCATTTT
>NA|15|TRBV11-2|TRBD2|TRBJ2-1
CASSFTSGSSNEQFF
TGTGCCAGCAGCTTTACTAGCGGGAGCTCGAATGAGCAGTTCTTC
>once|17|TRBV18|NA|TRBJ1-4
CASSLRPTIATNEKLFF
TGTGCCAGCTCACTTCGACCGACTATTGCAACTAATGAAAAACTGTTTTTT
>NA|13|TRBV11-2|NA|TRBJ2-5
CASSFGTLETQYF
TGTGCCAGCAGCTTCGGGACATTAGAGACCCAGTACTTC
>few|14|TRBV5-1|NA|TRBJ1-1
CASSLDLGVLGAFF
TGCGCCAGCAGCTTAGACTTAGGAGTTCTTGGAGCTTTCTTT
>NA|15|TRBV5-1|TRBD1|TRBJ2-7
CASRPGTGGPNEQYF
TGCGCCAGCAGACCCGGGACAGGGGGTCCCAACGAGCAGTACTTC
>once|13|TRBV2|NA|TRBJ2-3
CASSEQGTDTQYF
TGTGCCAGCAGTGAACAGGGCACAGATACGCAGTATTTT
>NA|14|TRBV6-6|NA|TRBJ2-7
CASSWTTFSYEQYF
TGTGCCAGCAGTTGGACTACCTTTTCCTACGAGCAGTACTTC
>few|11|TRBV29-1|NA|TRBJ2-3
CSAGSTDTQYF
TGCAGCGCCGGGAGCACAGATACGCAGTATTTT
>NA|15|TRBV5-1|TRBD2|TRBJ2-7
CASSLVGGSSYEQYF
TGCGCCAGCAGCTTGGTCGGCGGGAGCTCCTACGAGCAGTACTTC
>NA|14|TRBV28|NA|TRBJ1-2
CASSLGGDNYGYTF
TGTGCCAGCAGTTTGGGGGGGGATAACTATGGCTACACCTTC
>NA|14|TRBV25-1|TRBD1|TRBJ1-2
CASSQQGAGYGYTF
TGTGCCAGCAGTCAACAGGGGGCAGGCTATGGCTACACCTTC
>NA|13|TRBV25-1|NA|TRBJ1-1
CASSEQGNTEAFF
TGTGCCAGCAGTGAACAGGGGAACACTGAAGCTTTCTTT
>NA|13|TRBV5-6|TRBD2|TRBJ2-1
CASSTIPGTSEFF
TGTGCCAGCAGCACAATCCCCGGGACTAGCGAGTTCTTC
>NA|12|TRBV30|TRBD2|TRBJ2-7
CAWSTGGNEQYF
TGTGCCTGGTCCACGGGGGGGAACGAGCAGTACTTC
>NA|15|TRBV3-1/TRBV3-2|TRBD1|TRBJ1-1
CASSQSDRSRAEAFF
TGTGCCAGCAGCCAATCGGACAGGTCGAGAGCTGAAGCTTTCTTT
>once|14|TRBV3-1/TRBV3-2|TRBD1|TRBJ1-1
CASRTGQMNTEAFF
TGTGCCAGCAGGACGGGACAGATGAACACTGAAGCTTTCTTT
>once|14|TRBV5-1|NA|TRBJ1-4
CASGSGTPLEKLFF
TGCGCCAGTGGTTCCGGGACACCTCTTGAAAAACTGTTTTTT
>NA|15|TRBV6-5|TRBD1|TRBJ1-4
CASSLVGTGGGKLFF
TGTGCCAGCAGTCTAGTGGGGACAGGGGGTGGAAAACTGTTTTTT
>NA|15|TRBV18|NA|TRBJ1-3
CASSAVDTHGNTIYF
TGTGCCAGCTCTGCCGTCGACACTCATGGAAACACCATATATTTT